This TCR beta chain originates from a study of T cells after yellow fever vaccination. Study-wide results and limits: After the booster, approximately 96% of CD4 and about nine tenths of CD8 primary-response clones were re-detected. Shared CD4/CD8 clonotypes were a small share, likely from convergent recombination.

Trimming removed 0 bases at V and 7 bases at J, with 17 bases between. CDR1 is SGHRS, CDR2 YFSETQ, per germline. This CDR3 region has 16 residues. This clonotype showed up just a few times. The antigen is not known. As TCR cDNA was made by 5'RACE template switching, a universal primer site and UMIs were added. Via MiXCR, TCRdb re-called the 5' RACE reads, giving one row per CDR3 protein. Of approximately 120,000 distinct CDR3 sequences listed, about 7% are singletons. The gene calls are TRBV5-1 and TRBJ2-1; D is perhaps TRBD2 (6 bases). This sequence originates from a man aged 18 to 29 who received the YFV17D yellow fever vaccine. The sequences come from CD4+ T cells sorted from PBMCs, collected around 10 days after the first yellow fever vaccination. The CDR3 DNA follows: TGCGCCAGCAGCTTGGCTGGGACTCCGGAGGTGAATGAGCAGTTCTTC. Its translation is CASSLAGTPEVNEQFF.